A single sample is the source of the 25 T cell receptor beta chains below, sequenced in a study of tumor-infiltrating lymphocytes in primary liver carcinoma. For each extraction, RNA and DNA were obtained together from around 20-30 mg of unsorted bulk tissue. From 500 ng of total RNA, TCR beta-specific cDNA was reverse-transcribed using a constant-region primer. Amplification in three nested multiplex PCR rounds with slightly modified ARM-PCR gave rise to TCR beta libraries. A C-beta reverse primer and TRBV1-TRBV30 forward primers served in each of the first two PCR rounds, at around 10 cycles apiece. TCRdb redid the calling of the multiplex PCR reads with MiXCR, one entry per CDR3 protein. The sample includes 100,000 or so distinct CDR3 sequences, about 63% of them seen just once. Sequences were obtained from liver tumor tissue from sampling region 2. Subset given: tumor region T2, inferior pole. The receptors originated from a woman aged 55-69 years with primary liver carcinoma and hepatitis B virus infection.

The rearrangement uses TRBV11-2 and TRBJ2-1; 10 bases are a match to TRBD2. The germline V gene has CDR1 SGHAT and CDR2 FQNNGV. The CDR3 runs to 16 residues. V shed 4 bases and J 11 bases; nucleotides not matched to a gene: 14. CDR3: CASSSGTLAGNKKQFF. In nucleotides, the CDR3 is TGTGCCAGCAGCTCGGGAACACTAGCGGGAAACAAAAAGCAGTTCTTC.

Worth noting for this clonotype: At one end, the junction sequence differs from germline, possibly due to a read error. The V and J genes are TRBV11-2 and TRBJ1-2; TRBD1 is a possible D gene (6 bases). CDR1 and CDR2 (germline): SGHAT, FQNNGV. The CDR3 has 14 residues. The CDR3 DNA reads TGTGCCAGCAACGTGGACAGTGTCATCTATGGCTACATCTTC. This encodes CASNVDSVIYGYIF.

The J gene is TRBJ2-2, the V gene TRBV2; D not resolved. The CDR3 is 11 amino acids. The germline V gene encodes CDR1 SNHLY and CDR2 FYNNEI. The germline V and J ends were trimmed by 5 bases and 9 bases, with 7 bases remaining between them. The CDR3 nucleotides read TGTGCCAGCAGTACGGGCAGGGAGCTGTTTTTT. This encodes CASSTGRELFF. The whole variable domain, filled in from reference TRBV2 and TRBJ2-2, reads EPEVTQTPSHQVTQMGQEVILRCVPISNHLYFYWYRQILGQKVEFLVSFYNNEISEKSEIFDDQFSVERPDGSNFTLKIRSTKLEDSAMYFCASSTGRELFFGEGSRLTVL.

This clonotype has at least ten counts. The rearrangement links TRBV6-1 to TRBJ1-5; TRBD1 might be the D (5 bases). Trimming cost V 4 bases and J 1 base, with 14 bases left between them. The CDR3 has 16 residues. Germline V gene lookup returns CDR1 MNHNS and CDR2 SASEGT. This CDR3 reads CASSVMRGASNQPQHF. As DNA, the CDR3 is TGTGCCAGCAGTGTAATGAGGGGCGCGAGCAATCAGCCCCAGCATTTT.

Notes on this clonotype: Relative to the germline gene, one junction end is altered; a read error may explain this. V is TRBV30 and J is TRBJ2-6, with D tentatively TRBD1 (6 bases). The CDR3 runs 16 residues. Germline V CDR1 and CDR2: GTSNPN, SVGIG (reference sequence). The chain's CDR3 is CAWRQGLYPGANILTF. The CDR3 DNA is TGTGCCTGGAGGCAGGGGCTTTACCCTGGGGCCAACATCCTGACTTTC.

V gene TRBV6-1 combines with J gene TRBJ2-7, with 8 bases aligning to TRBD1. The CDR3 sequence is 11 residues long. The trim removed 8 bases at V and 13 bases at J, leaving 10 bases unmatched. The germline V gene encodes CDR1 MNHNS and CDR2 SASEGT. The CDR3 spells CASDRGREHYF. The CDR3 coding sequence is TGTGCCAGCGACAGGGGAAGGGAACATTACTTC.

The genes are TRBV6-2 or TRBV6-3 and TRBJ2-7; maybe TRBD1 (7 bases). V was clipped by 2 bases and J by 6 bases, with 32 bases between them. Germline CDR1 is MNHEY and CDR2 is SVGEGT. The CDR3 runs 20 residues. The CDR3 nucleotides read TGTGCCAGCAGTTACCTTGGACAGGCTTTGACTAGAGGGAGAATGGCCGAGCAGTACTTC. Its protein is CASSYLGQALTRGRMAEQYF.

Comment on this clonotype: One junction end does not reproduce the germline sequence, and a read error may be involved. The chain uses TRBV7-9 and TRBJ1-2; D gene unclear. Germline values: CDR1 SEHNR, CDR2 FQNEAQ (reference sequence). The CDR3 extends over 12 amino acids. This CDR3 reads CASTLAGTSYTF. DNA of the CDR3: TGTGCCAGCACCTTAGCGGGTACAAGCTACACCTTC.

As to this clonotype: This may come from a read error, since a much larger clone is one base off. The chain carries TRBV28 and TRBJ2-7; D may be TRBD1 or TRBD2 (5 bases each). The CDR3 runs 15 residues. The germline CDR1 and CDR2 sequences are MDHEN and SYDVKM. The CDR3 nucleotides are TGTGGCAGCAGTCCCCCCGGGACGAGGGCCTACGAGCAGTACTTC. Translation gives CGSSPPGTRAYEQYF.

The V call is TRBV19, the J call TRBJ2-7; a weak D match, TRBD1 (5 bases). Germline V CDR1 and CDR2: LNHDA, SQIVND (reference sequence). The V and J ends lost 5 bases and 6 bases respectively, with 11 bases between them. The CDR3 runs to 12 residues. The CDR3 loop is CASSGRVGEQYF. The CDR3 nucleotides read TGTGCCAGTAGTGGCAGGGTGGGCGAGCAGTACTTC.

This clonotype was counted many times. The chain recombines TRBV6-2 or TRBV6-3 with TRBJ2-1, with D possibly being TRBD1 or TRBD2 (5 bases each). Trimming took off 6 bases at V and 2 bases at J, with 17 bases between the two ends. This CDR3 spans 16 amino acids. The germline gives CDR1 MNHEY, CDR2 SVGEGT. This CDR3 reads CASRFGMGRTYNEQFF. The DNA of the CDR3 is TGTGCCAGCAGATTTGGCATGGGACGAACCTACAATGAGCAGTTCTTC.

Note on this clonotype: One base away lies a much larger clone, so this may be a sequencing read error. The rearrangement links TRBV29-1 to TRBJ1-2, with 10 bases aligning to TRBD1. The CDR3 has 15 residues. CDR1 SQVTM and CDR2 ANQGSEA come from the germline V gene. The DNA for the CDR3 is TGCAGAGTTCGACAGGGGGCGTGGATGGACTATGGCTACACCTTC. This codes for CRVRQGAWMDYGYTF.

About this clonotype itself: It may be a read error: a sequence one base away is much more abundant. V and J are TRBV5-1 and TRBJ1-2, with D maybe TRBD1 (5 bases). The CDR3 length is 15 residues. Germline values: CDR1 SGHRS, CDR2 YFSETQ. The CDR3 here is CAGSFRDAANYGYTF. DNA of the CDR3: TGCGCCGGCAGCTTCCGGGACGCAGCTAACTATGGCTACACCTTC.

This clonotype was found once. This could be a read error, since a much larger clone is one nucleotide away. The conserved phenylalanine or tryptophan normally closing the CDR3 is absent here, so this likely arose from a read error. The chain joins TRBV30 to TRBJ1-5; 8 nucleotides agree with TRBD1. The J segment lost 6 bases and the V segment lost 0 bases, leaving 16 bases of the junction unmatched. Germline assignment: CDR1 GTSNPN and CDR2 SVGIG (reference sequence). This CDR3 has 18 residues. The CDR3 DNA reads TGTGCCTGGAGTGTAAGGGACAGGTTTACAAGTGACGGTCAGCCCCAGCATTCT. It specifies CAWSVRDRFTSDGQPQHS.

CDR3 coding DNA: TGTGCCAGCAGCAGGCTAGCCGAAGAGACCCAGTACTTC. This codes for CASSRLAEETQYF. V and J are TRBV6-2 or TRBV6-3 and TRBJ2-5; D perhaps matches TRBD2 (5 bases). The CDR3 consists of 13 residues. Per germline, CDR1 MNHEY and CDR2 SVGEGT. Between the trimmed V and J ends, which lost 6 bases and 3 bases, there was a span of 11 bases.

This clonotype was recorded many times. The genes are TRBV6-5 and TRBJ2-3; 10 bases line up with TRBD2. CDR1 MNHEY and CDR2 SVGAGI come from the germline V gene. This CDR3 spans 15 amino acids. V lost 5 bases, J lost 5 bases, and 7 bases stayed unmatched. This CDR3 is CASSPLAGAVDTQYF. DNA of the CDR3: TGTGCCAGCAGTCCCCTAGCGGGAGCGGTAGATACGCAGTATTTT.

This chain links TRBV11-2 with TRBJ2-3; 9 bases map to TRBD1. Losses at the gene ends were 7 bases for V and 4 bases for J; bases not matched to a gene: 12. The CDR3 has 16 residues. The germline V gene encodes CDR1 SGHAT and CDR2 FQNNGV. The CDR3 nucleotides read TGTGCCAGCACCTCACGCAGGGGGACAGGGCCAGATACGCAGTATTTT. Its protein is CASTSRRGTGPDTQYF.

J is TRBJ2-7 and V is TRBV11-1, with 8 nucleotides matching TRBD2. V was pared by 4 bases and J by 2 bases, with 4 bases of the junction left unmatched. Germline CDR1 and CDR2: SGHAT and FQDESV (reference sequence). The CDR3 consists of 14 residues. The CDR3 here is CASSWGGRTYEQYF. The CDR3 region has the DNA TGTGCCAGCAGCTGGGGCGGGAGGACCTACGAGCAGTACTTC.

This clonotype was observed at least ten times. This chain links TRBV12-3 or TRBV12-4 with TRBJ2-3; D unclear. This CDR3 contains 14 residues. Between the trimmed V and J ends, which lost 1 base and 6 bases, there was a span of 11 bases. CDR3 sequence reads: CASSLDSHGDTQYF. CDR3 bases: TGTGCCAGCAGTTTAGACTCCCACGGCGATACGCAGTATTTT.

The rearrangement uses TRBV24-1 and TRBJ2-3, with TRBD1 matching over 7 bases. Germline CDR1 is KGHDR and CDR2 is SFDVKD. The CDR3 runs 18 residues. The V and J ends lost 4 bases and 3 bases, in that order; junction bases with no gene match: 15. The CDR3 is CATSDRITGVSPTDTQYF. Written as DNA, the CDR3 is TGTGCCACCAGTGACCGAATTACAGGGGTTTCCCCTACAGATACGCAGTATTTT.

The chain joins TRBV12-3 or TRBV12-4 to TRBJ2-6, with 7 bases lining up with TRBD2. The CDR3 has 17 residues. V trimming: 5 bases; J trimming: 8 bases; junction bases outside the gene matches: 15. CDR3 sequence: CASSQQQWAAGSNVLTF. CDR3 DNA sequence: TGTGCCAGCAGTCAGCAACAGTGGGCAGCGGGGTCCAACGTCCTGACTTTC.

This clonotype was picked up a small number of times. The V call is TRBV28, the J call TRBJ1-1, with TRBD1 matching 9 bases. This CDR3 spans 15 amino acids. With V trimmed by 4 bases and J by 4 bases, 7 bases remained unmatched. In germline, CDR1 is MDHEN, CDR2 SYDVKM. CDR3 bases: TGTGCCAGCAGTTACGGGGGACAGGGAAGCACTGAAGCTTTCTTT. Translated: CASSYGGQGSTEAFF.

On this clonotype: Compared with germline, one end of the junction differs, possibly owing to a read error. The V call is TRBV6-1, the J call TRBJ2-5, with a weak D call TRBD1 (5 bases). The CDR3 length is 15 residues. Germline assignment: CDR1 MNHNS and CDR2 SASEGT. CDR3 in DNA: TGTGCCAGCAGGTACTGCACAGACAGTCAAGAGGCCCAGTACTTC. As protein: CASRYCTDSQEAQYF.

V usage is TRBV19 and J usage is TRBJ2-7; perhaps TRBD1 as D (6 bases). CDR1 LNHDA and CDR2 SQIVND come from the germline V gene (reference sequence). Trimming stripped 10 bases from V and 2 bases from J, with 18 bases between. The CDR3 consists of 14 residues. The CDR3 region is CATASGTRTYEQYF. The DNA of the CDR3 is TGTGCCACGGCGTCCGGGACAAGGACCTACGAGCAGTACTTC. Combining the CDR3 with reference TRBV19 and TRBJ2-7 gives the whole variable domain DGGITQSPKYLFRKEGQNVTLSCEQNLNHDAMYWYRQDPGQGLRLIYYSQIVNDFQKGDIAEGYSVSREKKESFPLTVTSAQKNPTAFYLCATASGTRTYEQYFGPGTRLTVT.

The V and J genes are TRBV5-4 and TRBJ2-7, with 8 nucleotides matching TRBD1. The CDR3 totals 13 residues. Per germline, CDR1 SGHNT and CDR2 YYREEE (reference sequence). Trimming at V came to 4 bases and at J to 6 bases, leaving 6 bases not matched to a gene. CDR3 amino acids: CASSPADRGEQYF. The CDR3 DNA reads TGTGCCAGCAGCCCAGCCGACAGGGGCGAGCAGTACTTC.